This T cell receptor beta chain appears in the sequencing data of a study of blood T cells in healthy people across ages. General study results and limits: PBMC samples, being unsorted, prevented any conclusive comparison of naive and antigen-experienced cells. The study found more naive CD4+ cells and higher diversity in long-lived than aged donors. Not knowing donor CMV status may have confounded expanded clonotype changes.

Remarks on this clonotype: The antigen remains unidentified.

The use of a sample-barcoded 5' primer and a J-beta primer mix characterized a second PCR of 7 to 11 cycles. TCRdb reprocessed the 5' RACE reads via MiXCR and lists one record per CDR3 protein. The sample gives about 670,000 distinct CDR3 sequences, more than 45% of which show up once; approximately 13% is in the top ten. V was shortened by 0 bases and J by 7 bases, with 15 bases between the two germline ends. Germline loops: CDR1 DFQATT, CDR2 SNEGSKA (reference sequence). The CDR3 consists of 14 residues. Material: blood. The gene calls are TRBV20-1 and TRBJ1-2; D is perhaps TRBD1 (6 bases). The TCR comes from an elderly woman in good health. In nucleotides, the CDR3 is TGCAGTGCTAGAGAGGCCGACAGGAGATCTGGCTACACCTTC. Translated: CSAREADRRSGYTF.